What follows are 21 T cell receptor beta chains derived from one specimen sequenced in a study of tumor-infiltrating lymphocytes in primary liver carcinoma. Unsorted whole blood supplied the RNA, and germline DNA was extracted too. Priming with a constant-region primer yielded TCR beta cDNA from 450 to 550 ng total RNA. Employing slightly modified ARM-PCR, three nested multiplex PCR rounds were run, and these gave rise to the TCR beta libraries. The first two PCR rounds used TRBV1-TRBV30 primers with a Cbeta primer, roughly 10 cycles each. TCRdb ran MiXCR on the multiplex PCR reads and lists one entry per CDR3 protein. Of 300,000 to 350,000 distinct CDR3 sequences listed, 50% to 60% are singletons. Sequenced: peripheral blood. These receptors originate from a woman in her twenties or thirties with primary liver carcinoma and hepatitis B virus infection.

This clonotype was seen a single time. This could be a read error, since a much larger clone is one nucleotide away. The rearrangement links TRBV4-1 to TRBJ1-5, with TRBD1 matching over 7 bases. Germline assignment: CDR1 MGHRA and CDR2 YSYEKL. The CDR3 sequence is 14 residues long. CDR3 in DNA: TGCGCCAGTAAGGGGGCTGGAAGCAATCGGCCCCAGCATTTT. Its protein is CASKGAGSNRPQHF.

This clonotype appeared many times. V is TRBV11-2 and J is TRBJ2-2; D uncertain. Germline-derived CDR1 and CDR2 are SGHAT and FQNNGV. V was trimmed by 3 bases and J by 4 bases, leaving 15 bases between them. The CDR3 covers 16 residues. CDR3 in amino acids: CASSLAEYTGTGELFF. DNA for the CDR3: TGTGCCAGCAGCTTGGCGGAGTACACCGGCACCGGGGAGCTGTTTTTT.

In the case of this clonotype: This may stem from a read error, because a much larger clone lies one nucleotide away. The V and J genes are TRBV4-1 and TRBJ1-1; the D is unclear. The CDR3 contains 13 residues. CDR1 is MGHRA, CDR2 YSYEKL, per germline. Trimming removed 2 bases at V and 2 bases at J, with 6 bases between. The CDR3 is CASSQRVNTEAFF. Here the CDR3 DNA reads TGCGCCAGCAGCCAAAGGGTAAACACTGAAGCTTTCTTT.

This clonotype was recorded once. The chain combines TRBV24-1 with TRBJ2-3; 9 positions agree with TRBD1. The ends lost 4 bases at V and 3 bases at J; junction bases unmatched: 10. The CDR3 contains 17 residues. Germline lookup yields CDR1 KGHDR and CDR2 SFDVKD. The CDR3 protein is CATSDLGGQGGTDTQYF. DNA for the CDR3: TGTGCCACCAGTGACCTGGGGGGACAGGGTGGGACAGATACGCAGTATTTT.

A few counts support this clonotype. The V call is TRBV30, the J call TRBJ1-3; D remains unclear. The CDR3 extends over 14 amino acids. V lost 5 bases and J lost 0, with 11 bases in between. The germline gives CDR1 GTSNPN, CDR2 SVGIG (reference sequence). CDR3 region: CAWARAHSGNTIYF. CDR3 nucleotides: TGTGCCTGGGCTCGGGCCCACTCTGGAAACACCATATATTTT.

This clonotype was found many times. This chain links TRBV10-3 with TRBJ2-3; TRBD1 is a possible D gene (5 bases). Trimming removed 2 bases at V and 5 bases at J, with 11 bases between. CDR1 and CDR2 from the germline V gene are ENHRY and SYGVKD. The CDR3 runs to 14 residues. The CDR3, as DNA: TGTGCCATCAGTGAGACGACAGTTAAAGATACGCAGTATTTT. It specifies CAISETTVKDTQYF.

This clonotype turned up a few times. The chain uses TRBV14 and TRBJ1-1; the D is unclear. V was clipped by 1 base and J by 4 bases, with 10 bases between them. The CDR3 is 14 residues long. Germline V gene lookup returns CDR1 SGHDN and CDR2 FVKESK. CDR3 DNA sequence: TGTGCCAGCAGCCAAGGGCACAGAGTCACTGAAGCTTTCTTT. Amino acid sequence: CASSQGHRVTEAFF.

In its sample, this clonotype was seen a few times. The chain is built from TRBV6-6 and TRBJ2-7, with D perhaps TRBD1 (5 bases). The CDR3 extends over 15 amino acids. V lost 2 bases and J lost 2, with 13 bases in between. Germline V gene data show CDR1 as MNHNY and CDR2 as SVGAGI (reference sequence). The CDR3 nucleotides read TGTGCCAGCAGTTACCCACAGGCAGAACCCTACGAGCAGTACTTC. As protein: CASSYPQAEPYEQYF.

The chain couples TRBV12-3 or TRBV12-4 to TRBJ2-7; 8 bases are a match to TRBD1. J was trimmed by 2 bases and V by 5 bases; bases with no gene match: 5. This CDR3 spans 14 amino acids. The CDR3 DNA is TGTGCCAGCAGTCCCCAGACAGGGGCCTACGAGCAGTACTTC. Translating it yields CASSPQTGAYEQYF.

This clonotype was recorded many times. V and J are TRBV6-6 and TRBJ2-2; TRBD2 agrees at 7 bases. V trimming: 7 bases; J trimming: 0 bases; junction bases outside the gene matches: 11. Germline V gene sequence: CDR1 MNHNY, CDR2 SVGAGI (reference sequence). This CDR3 is 17 amino acids long. The CDR3 DNA reads TGTGCCAGCACTTCCCCGCGGGAGCTCGCGAACACCGGGGAGCTGTTTTTT. Residues: CASTSPRELANTGELFF.

The chain joins TRBV5-5 to TRBJ2-1; D gene uncertain. Germline CDR1 and CDR2: SGHKS and YYEKEE (reference sequence). This CDR3 has 15 residues. Trimming left V 3 bases short and J 4 bases short, with 14 bases between. The CDR3 here is CASSSTTVGYNEQFF. The CDR3 DNA is TGTGCCAGCAGCTCCACCACAGTGGGGTACAATGAGCAGTTCTTC.

The CDR3 DNA is TGTGCCACCATGAGCTCCTACAATGAGCAGTTCTTC. This translates into CATMSSYNEQFF. This chain connects TRBV15 to TRBJ2-1, with D unclear. V lost 7 bases and J lost 0, with 4 bases in between. The CDR3 loop spans 12 amino acids. Germline V lookup: CDR1 LNHNV, CDR2 YYDKDF (reference sequence).

The V and J genes are TRBV11-2 and TRBJ2-5; 8 bases align to TRBD2. V shed 5 bases, J shed 7 bases, and the junction held 21 bases outside the gene matches. Germline values: CDR1 SGHAT, CDR2 FQNNGV. This CDR3 spans 18 amino acids. Here the CDR3 DNA reads TGTGCCAGCAGCATATCCGGGACTAGTGGGGGGAAAAGGGGGACCCAGTACTTC. This encodes CASSISGTSGGKRGTQYF.

Details on this clonotype: Being one base from a much bigger clone, this may be a read error. This sequence joins TRBV5-4 and TRBJ2-1; 7 bases agree with TRBD2. Germline loops: CDR1 SGHNT, CDR2 YYREEE (reference sequence). The trim removed 4 bases at V and 6 bases at J, leaving 13 bases unmatched. The CDR3 is made up of 16 amino acids. CDR3 protein: CASSPGTASGLNEQFF. The CDR3 coding sequence is TGTGCCAGCAGCCCAGGTACCGCTAGCGGTCTCAATGAGCAGTTCTTC.

Turning to this clonotype: One junction end disagrees with the germline gene, perhaps due to a read error. The J gene is TRBJ1-1, the V gene TRBV7-9; no definite D call. Germline V gene sequence: CDR1 SEHNR, CDR2 FQNEAQ (reference sequence). The CDR3 is 11 residues long. The DNA for the CDR3 is TGTGCCAACAGCCTGGGAGGGTGGGCTTTCTTT. Its protein product is CANSLGGWAFF.

The CDR3 DNA reads TGTGCCAGCAGCTTAGGTGGCAGGGGGCACAATGGCTACACCTTC. The encoded protein is CASSLGGRGHNGYTF. The chain carries TRBV7-9 and TRBJ1-2; TRBD1 matches 8 bases. The CDR3 length is 15 residues. Trimming removed 1 base from V and 6 bases from J; junction bases left unmatched: 7. Germline V gene data show CDR1 as SEHNR and CDR2 as FQNEAQ (reference sequence).

In regard to this clonotype: Being one base from a much bigger clone, this may be a read error. The CDR3 is CASSQGVGTYTQYF. The CDR3 DNA sequence: TGCGCCAGCAGCCAAGGTGTGGGCACATATACGCAGTATTTT. The chain has TRBV4-3 and TRBJ2-3; D not certain. CDR3 length: 14 residues. The V gene's germline CDR1 is LGHNA and CDR2 YSLEER.

As concerns this clonotype: A read error may be the cause here, since a much bigger clone is one base away. The chain employs TRBV4-3 and TRBJ2-6; no firm D call. The CDR3 loop spans 18 amino acids. From germline, CDR1 is LGHNA and CDR2 YSLEER. The germline V and J ends were trimmed by 2 bases and 4 bases, with 18 bases remaining between them. CDR3 amino acids: CASSQHQVAMAGANVLTF. The CDR3 nucleotides are TGCGCCAGCAGCCAACATCAGGTAGCTATGGCCGGGGCCAACGTCCTGACTTTC.

The chain links TRBV20-1 to TRBJ2-1; perhaps TRBD2 as D (5 bases). Trimming took 3 bases from V and 5 from J, leaving 14 bases between them. In germline, CDR1 is DFQATT, CDR2 SNEGSKA (reference sequence). The CDR3 is 14 residues long. The CDR3, as DNA: TGCAGTGCTAGCAGGACTCCCGTCCACAATGAGCAGTTCTTC. It codes for CSASRTPVHNEQFF.

Regarding this clonotype: This likely comes from a read error, as the CDR3 has no conserved phenylalanine or tryptophan at its end. V usage is TRBV30 and J usage is TRBJ2-2; 10 bases match TRBD2. V lost 3 bases and J lost 4; bases outside the gene matches: 5. Looked up from germline, CDR1 is GTSNPN and CDR2 is SVGIG (reference sequence). This CDR3 region has 15 residues. The CDR3, as DNA: TGTGCCTGGAGCCGCAGCGGGAGGGGCACCGGGGAGCTGTTTCTT. This gives the protein CAWSRSGRGTGELFL.

The chain links TRBV6-6 to TRBJ2-7, with D possibly matching TRBD2 (6 bases). Germline CDR1 is MNHNY and CDR2 is SVGAGI (reference sequence). The CDR3 is 13 residues long. The V and J ends lost 5 bases and 12 bases respectively, with 20 bases between them. CDR3: CASSNGGNYVRYF. The CDR3 nucleotides are TGTGCCAGCAGTAACGGGGGAAACTACGTGCGGTACTTC.